This record covers a single T cell receptor (beta chain). Authors' processing steps: Reference gene primer amplification in the assay estimated nucleated cell counts. TCRdb's copy holds only in-frame clones and misses some; the assay was immunoSEQ multiplex PCR. The V and J calls and clone size are taken from that table; D and trimming were inferred from the DNA. This table holds fewer than 250,000 clones, about 88% found once. This sample was taken from a study of blood T cell repertoires in COVID-19. Across the whole study: Acute-phase and convalescent COVID-19 samples originated in the United States, Italy and Spain. T cells, B-cell-depleted T cells, or PBMCs provided the cDNA or gDNA that served as material.

The germline V and J ends were trimmed by 7 bases and 0 bases, with 16 bases remaining between them. The CDR3 is made up of 15 amino acids. The germline V gene encodes CDR1 SGHAT and CDR2 FQNNGV. This chain connects TRBV11-2 to TRBJ2-7; no firm D call. Sequenced: peripheral blood. This TCR was sampled from a man in his 70s with acute or convalescent COVID-19. Here the CDR3 DNA reads TGTGCCAGCATAGGTCCTGGCGGAACCTCCTACGAGCAGTACTTC. Encoded protein: CASIGPGGTSYEQYF.